This TCR beta chain was documented in a study of T cell clonotyping in hematopoietic cell transplantation. Study-wide points: After transplant, recipient diversity fell while pathologically expanded clonotypes grew through day 180. At the given depth, recipient repertoires were over 97% de novo clonotypes. Cells were unsorted, so CD4 and CD8 contributions were not separated.

Here immunoSEQ multiplex PCR was the method, and the copy in TCRdb shows in-frame clones only, minus some. This table holds 35,000 to 50,000 clones, around 96% found once. With regard to this clone: No antigen is known for it. The junction and the germline gene differ at one end; a read error may be behind it.

Germline lookup yields CDR1 SGHAT and CDR2 FQNNGV. The CDR3 length is 14 residues. This TCR was recovered from a man under 40 in good health. Some clones in this sample may be carry-over from other donors' samples. The specimen was peripheral blood mononuclear cells. The V call is TRBV11-2, the J call TRBJ2-7; D is ambiguous. CDR3 bases: TGTGCCAGCAGCTTAGTGGGCTTGGTAATTAGGGTCCACTTC. Protein product: CASSLVGLVIRVHF.